The 12 T cell receptor beta chains in this list originate from one sample, sequenced in a study of naive and memory T cell subsets. An equimolar mix of two oligonucleotides served as the beta constant-region primer for TRBC1 and TRBC2. In TCRdb, the UMI-ligation and nested PCR reads were re-called with MiXCR into one record per CDR3 protein. The repertoire holds approximately 89,000 distinct CDR3 sequences, around 7% seen once, with 1.5% to 2% in the top ten. The material sequenced was central memory CD4+ T cells from blood. All receptors derive from a human donor in good health.

The rearrangement links TRBV7-3 to TRBJ2-1, with unresolved D. Trimming took 1 base from V and 0 from J, leaving 10 bases between them. The CDR3 runs to 16 residues. The V gene's germline CDR1 is SGHTA and CDR2 FQGTGA. In DNA, the CDR3 is TGTGCCAGCAGCTTAAGCGTTCCTAGCTCCTACAATGAGCAGTTCTTC. Protein sequence: CASSLSVPSSYNEQFF.

This clonotype was counted many times. V and J are TRBV30 and TRBJ1-5; D might be TRBD1 (6 bases). V was clipped by 2 bases and J by 7 bases, with 12 bases between them. CDR1 and CDR2 from the germline V gene are GTSNPN and SVGIG (reference sequence). The CDR3 sequence is 13 residues long. Written as DNA, the CDR3 is TGTGCCTGGAGTTCGCAGGGGCGGCAGCCCCAGCATTTT. Translated: CAWSSQGRQPQHF. The full variable domain, completed using reference TRBV30 and TRBJ1-5, is SQTIHQWPATLVQPVGSPLSLECTVEGTSNPNLYWYRQAAGRGLQLLFYSVGIGQISSEVPQNLSASRPQDRQFILSSKKLLLSDSGFYLCAWSSQGRQPQHFGDGTRLSIL.

This clonotype was seen at least ten times. This chain joins TRBV18 and TRBJ1-4; D unclear. Germline V lookup: CDR1 KGHSH, CDR2 LQKENI. Between the trimmed V and J ends, which lost 4 bases and 8 bases, there was a span of 17 bases. The CDR3 totals 15 residues. The CDR3 reads CASSHSASREEKLFF. In nucleotides, the CDR3 is TGTGCCAGCTCACACAGTGCGTCCCGGGAGGAAAAACTGTTTTTT.

At least ten counts were recorded for this clonotype. The rearrangement uses TRBV6-6 and TRBJ1-2, with unresolved D. CDR3 length: 13 residues. Germline values: CDR1 MNHNY, CDR2 SVGAGI (reference sequence). The V and J ends lost 6 bases and 7 bases respectively, with 15 bases between them. The CDR3 DNA sequence: TGTGCCAGCAGCCAGGATACAACGCGTGGCTACACCTTC. The encoded protein is CASSQDTTRGYTF.

This clonotype has at least ten counts. The chain joins TRBV7-2 to TRBJ2-7, with TRBD2 as a possible D gene (6 bases). Germline values: CDR1 SGHTA, CDR2 FQGNSA. The length of the CDR3 is 15 residues. Deletions cut 5 bases from V and 6 bases from J, with 20 bases between. CDR3 protein: CASSKTGTQSREQYF. The CDR3 DNA reads as TGTGCCAGCAGCAAAACCGGGACTCAATCTCGCGAGCAGTACTTC.

At least ten counts were recorded for this clonotype. V and J are TRBV5-1 and TRBJ2-1; TRBD2 might be the D (6 bases). CDR3 length equals 18 residues. Germline assignment: CDR1 SGHRS and CDR2 YFSETQ. Deletions cut 1 base from V and 7 bases from J, with 24 bases between. The CDR3 bases are TGCGCCAGCAGCTTGTGGGCTTTTGCTTCGGGGGATAGGAATGAGCAGTTCTTC. This gives the protein CASSLWAFASGDRNEQFF.

This clonotype was seen ten or more times. The chain uses TRBV7-6 and TRBJ2-3, with TRBD2 as a possible D gene (5 bases). Germline CDR1 SGHVS, CDR2 FNYEAQ. The CDR3 is 13 amino acids. V lost 1 base and J 4 bases, leaving 6 bases between the germline ends. CDR3 amino acids: CASSLVAPDTQYF. The CDR3 DNA is TGTGCCAGCAGCTTAGTAGCGCCAGATACGCAGTATTTT.

V is TRBV28 and J is TRBJ2-7, with TRBD2 identical over 10 bases. The germline V gene has CDR1 MDHEN and CDR2 SYDVKM. The CDR3 has 12 amino acids. CDR3 in amino acids: CDPSGSLYEQYF. The CDR3 DNA reads as TGTGATCCTAGCGGGAGTCTCTACGAGCAGTACTTC.

The sample holds many counts of this clonotype. The rearrangement joins TRBV10-2 to TRBJ2-7, with 7 bases identical to TRBD1. Unmatched junction bases numbered 11, after V lost 6 bases and J lost 6 bases. The CDR3 contains 14 residues. CDR1 and CDR2 from the germline V gene are WSHSY and SAAADI. The CDR3 loop reads CASSPTGQLFEQYF. Written as DNA, the CDR3 is TGCGCCAGCAGCCCGACAGGGCAGTTGTTCGAGCAGTACTTC.

In this sample, this clonotype turned up many times. V usage is TRBV6-2 or TRBV6-3 and J usage is TRBJ2-5; 7 bases are a match to TRBD1. The CDR3 consists of 17 residues. J gave up 4 bases and V 4 bases, and 15 bases lay outside the gene matches. CDR1 and CDR2 from the germline V gene are MNHEY and SVGEGT. The CDR3 region is CASSSSIETGRGETQYF. As DNA, the CDR3 is TGTGCCAGCAGTTCCTCCATCGAGACAGGGCGAGGAGAGACCCAGTACTTC.

This clonotype was seen many times. The rearrangement uses TRBV7-2 and TRBJ1-5; possibly TRBD1 for D (5 bases). This CDR3 region has 16 residues. Germline V CDR1 and CDR2: SGHTA, FQGNSA. V was trimmed by 1 base and J by 1 base, leaving 11 bases between them. The CDR3 reads CASSLGGGRSNQPQHF. CDR3 nucleotide sequence: TGTGCCAGCAGCTTAGGTGGGGGAAGGAGCAATCAGCCCCAGCATTTT. Using reference TRBV7-2 and TRBJ1-5 for the parts outside the CDR3, the full variable domain is GAGVSQSPSNKVTEKGKDVELRCDPISGHTALYWYRQSLGQGLEFLIYFQGNSAPDKSGLPSDRFSAERTGGSVSTLTIQRTQQEDSAVYLCASSLGGGRSNQPQHFGDGTRLSIL.

Many counts were recorded for this clonotype. The chain recombines TRBV6-5 with TRBJ2-7, with 11 positions matching TRBD1. Germline V CDR1 and CDR2: MNHEY, SVGAGI. The CDR3 spans 14 residues. J lost 3 bases, V lost 6 bases, and 4 bases had no gene match. The CDR3 DNA reads as TGTGCCAGCAGGACAGGGACAGGGGGCTACGAGCAGTACTTC. Its protein product is CASRTGTGGYEQYF.